This is a list of T cell receptor beta chains from one sample in a study of cytomegalovirus exposure and HLA in healthy donors. Profiled with immunoSEQ multiplex PCR; TCRdb holds only in-frame clones, not every one. The table lists 150,000 or so clones, roughly nine tenths of them singletons. The sequenced sample was PBMCs. Receptor source: a woman aged 18-29 years in good health and CMV-seropositive. The CDR3 runs from the conserved cysteine through the conserved F or W. Each record gives: clone size, J gene, CDR3 length, V gene, D gene, CDR3 protein, CDR3 DNA. D genes are given only for firm matches. Not all rows give a size; the values are once, few, many and, for expanded clones, a class.

>-|TRBJ1-1|15|TRBV15|-
CATSRKIAADTEAFF
TGTGCCACCAGCAGAAAAATTGCGGCGGACACTGAAGCTTTCTTT
>-|TRBJ1-2|16|TRBV11-3|-
CASSFEPRPGTMGYTF
TGTGCCAGCAGCTTCGAACCCCGTCCCGGTACTATGGGCTACACCTTC
>-|TRBJ1-1|14|TRBV28|TRBD1
CASRKTGMNTEAFF
TGTGCCAGCCGGAAGACAGGGATGAACACTGAAGCTTTCTTT
>once|TRBJ2-6|15|TRBV5-4|-
CASSPDQSGANVLTF
TGTGCCAGCAGCCCTGATCAGTCCGGGGCCAACGTCCTGACTTTC
>-|TRBJ2-7|15|TRBV9|TRBD1
CASSVGQGARYEQYF
TGTGCCAGCAGCGTTGGACAGGGGGCGCGGTACGAGCAGTACTTC
>-|TRBJ2-5|15|TRBV9|-
CASSAASNPEGTQYF
TGTGCCAGCAGCGCAGCTAGCAACCCCGAGGGGACCCAGTACTTC
>-|TRBJ2-2|14|TRBV6-6|TRBD2
CASSKRELGGELFF
TGTGCCAGCTCGAAGCGGGAGTTGGGCGGGGAGCTGTTTTTT
>-|TRBJ2-2|12|TRBV7-2|-
CASSYPIGELFF
TGTGCCAGCAGCTATCCAATCGGGGAGCTGTTTTTT
>-|TRBJ2-5|16|TRBV7-9|TRBD2
CASSLARPLAGETQYF
TGTGCCAGCAGCTTAGCGCGGCCCCTAGCGGGAGAGACCCAGTACTTC
>-|TRBJ1-2|15|TRBV9|-
CASSGLRTTNYGYTF
TGTGCCAGCAGCGGCCTGCGGACAACTAACTATGGCTACACCTTC
>-|TRBJ1-2|13|TRBV28|-
CASSFRDHYGYTF
TGTGCCAGCAGTTTCAGGGATCACTATGGCTACACCTTC
>-|TRBJ2-1|15|TRBV6-5|-
CASSYSIPGYNEQFF
TGTGCCAGCAGTTACTCGATTCCGGGATACAATGAGCAGTTCTTC
>-|TRBJ2-7|14|TRBV28|TRBD1
CASSRTGRNDEQYF
TGTGCCAGCAGTCGGACAGGGAGGAACGACGAGCAGTACTTC
>few|TRBJ2-7|14|TRBV28|TRBD2
CASSVLAGSYEQYF
TGTGCCAGCAGTGTGCTAGCGGGGTCCTACGAGCAGTACTTC
>once|TRBJ1-5|14|TRBV5-1|-
CASSDGVSNQPQHF
TGCGCCAGCAGCGACGGGGTTAGCAATCAGCCCCAGCATTTT
>-|TRBJ2-3|19|TRBV2|TRBD2
CASSSPGLAGVWVTDTQYF
TGTGCCAGCAGCAGCCCGGGACTAGCGGGAGTGTGGGTGACAGATACGCAGTATTTT
>-|TRBJ2-1|16|TRBV4-3|-
CASSQELGGSYNEQFF
TGCGCCAGCAGCCAAGAGCTAGGAGGATCCTACAATGAGCAGTTCTTC
>-|TRBJ1-5|14|TRBV10-2|-
CASSSTLSNQPQHF
TGCGCCAGCAGTTCGACACTCAGCAATCAGCCCCAGCATTTT